The T cell receptor beta chain under discussion was sequenced for a study of cytomegalovirus exposure and HLA in healthy donors. Study overall: Earlier results showed 90 million to 130 million unique TCR beta sequences derived from roughly 180 million T cells. Broader study findings: Several of the most significant clusters were apparently associated with common viral pathogens in a later analysis. An analysis that came later showed most CMV-associated TCR beta chains appearing HLA-restricted. About 87% or about 30% of the time was how often most TCR beta V segments were productive, according to an earlier analysis.

PCR involved 60 Vbeta and 13 Jbeta primers. The data were produced by immunoSEQ multiplex PCR, yet TCRdb's version contains in-frame clones alone and is incomplete. In the table there are 63,000 or so clones, around four fifths of which are singletons. This CDR3 contains 13 residues. CDR1 and CDR2 (germline): LNHNV, YYDKDF (reference sequence). Trimming left V 0 bases short and J 3 bases short, with 5 bases between. As to this clone: The antigen is unknown.

The specimen sequenced was PBMCs. This receptor was obtained from a woman younger than 45 in good health and CMV-seronegative. The chain has TRBV15 and TRBJ1-1; D call uncertain. As DNA, the CDR3 is TGTGCCACCAGCAGAGAGTCTTACACTGAAGCTTTCTTT. It codes for CATSRESYTEAFF.